These 20 T cell receptor beta chains were all obtained from the same sample, sequenced in a study of T-cell memory formation after mild COVID-19. Using its own MiXCR run on the 5' RACE reads, TCRdb lists one record per CDR3 protein. The table shows 75,000 to 90,000 distinct CDR3 sequences, with around 14% occurring only once. Sequencing used PBMCs or a T cell subset sorted from them (not recorded which). The receptor source for this set is an adult woman who had mild COVID-19 (a few samples of this study predate the infection). Cell type and time point are not known.

The V gene is TRBV2, the J gene TRBJ1-1; 7 nucleotides match TRBD1. CDR1 is SNHLY and CDR2 is FYNNEI in the germline V gene. This CDR3 contains 15 residues. The V segment lost 1 base and the J segment 7 bases; nucleotides outside the gene matches: 9. The CDR3, as DNA: TGTGCCAGCAGTGAAGGGGGAGGGGGACAGTTTGAAGCTTTCTTT. Its protein product is CASSEGGGGQFEAFF.

This clonotype was recorded many times. The chain combines TRBV6-5 with TRBJ2-1; D is ambiguous. Trimming cost V 0 bases and J 7 bases, with 4 bases left between them. This CDR3 has 12 residues. The germline CDR1 and CDR2 sequences are MNHEY and SVGAGI. The CDR3 DNA reads as TGTGCCAGCAGTTACTCCGGAAATGAGCAGTTCTTC. Protein sequence: CASSYSGNEQFF.

The chain links TRBV27 to TRBJ1-2; D unresolved. Trimming removed 3 bases from V and 8 bases from J, with 16 bases in between. CDR1 and CDR2 from the germline V gene are MNHEY and SMNVEV (reference sequence). The CDR3 is made up of 14 amino acids. The CDR3 sequence: CASSFGPKALGYTF. The CDR3 DNA reads as TGTGCCAGCAGTTTCGGGCCTAAAGCCTTGGGCTACACCTTC.

This clonotype came up a few times. The J gene is TRBJ2-1, the V gene TRBV4-3; TRBD2 matches at 7 bases. Per germline, CDR1 LGHNA and CDR2 YSLEER. The CDR3 is made up of 16 amino acids. V lost 2 bases to trimming and J lost 6 bases; unmatched junction nucleotides: 10. CDR3 residues: CASSQLPPSGFNEQFF. The CDR3 region has the DNA TGCGCCAGCAGCCAACTACCGCCTAGCGGATTCAATGAGCAGTTCTTC.

For the CDR3, the DNA is TGTGCCAGCAGCCCCGAACGGGGCTCCTACGAGCAGTACTTC. This gives the protein CASSPERGSYEQYF. The chain links TRBV7-2 to TRBJ2-7, with a tentative D call TRBD2 (5 bases). Trimming took 5 bases from V and 0 from J, leaving 11 bases between them. The CDR3 loop spans 14 amino acids. The germline V gene has CDR1 SGHTA and CDR2 FQGNSA. Drawing the rest from reference TRBV7-2 and TRBJ2-7, the complete variable domain is GAGVSQSPSNKVTEKGKDVELRCDPISGHTALYWYRQSLGQGLEFLIYFQGNSAPDKSGLPSDRFSAERTGGSVSTLTIQRTQQEDSAVYLCASSPERGSYEQYFGPGTRLTVT.

This clonotype was counted a few times. The chain uses TRBV13 and TRBJ1-4; D uncertain. The CDR3 has 18 residues. From germline, CDR1 is PRHDT and CDR2 FYEKMQ (reference sequence). V was clipped by 4 bases and J by 5 bases, with 23 bases between them. The CDR3 coding sequence is TGTGCCAGCAGCTCCACTCTGACGGCGACCATGGGAAATGAAAAACTGTTTTTT. Translation gives CASSSTLTATMGNEKLFF.

V gene TRBV7-9 combines with J gene TRBJ2-1, with 8 bases matching TRBD2. V shed 0 bases, J shed 4 bases, and the junction held 2 bases outside the gene matches. The CDR3 has 15 residues. Germline V CDR1 and CDR2: SEHNR, FQNEAQ (reference sequence). CDR3 DNA sequence: TGTGCCAGCAGCTTAGCTAGCGGGACTTACAATGAGCAGTTCTTC. Amino acid sequence: CASSLASGTYNEQFF.

This clonotype has more than one count but fewer than ten. The chain links TRBV19 to TRBJ2-1; the D gene is possibly TRBD2 (7 bases). V was clipped by 10 bases and J by 8 bases, with 21 bases between them. Germline V gives CDR1 LNHDA, CDR2 SQIVND (reference sequence). This CDR3 has 14 residues. CDR3 sequence (DNA): TGTGCCACCAGGTGGGGGGGCTCATTGTATGAGCAGTTCTTC. Its protein product is CATRWGGSLYEQFF.

The sample holds a few counts of this clonotype. The V and J genes are TRBV12-3 or TRBV12-4 and TRBJ2-2; D may be TRBD1 (5 bases). Trimming shortened V by 3 bases and J by 0 bases, and 11 bases separated the two germline ends. The CDR3 length is 16 residues. CDR3 region: CASSFIDSANTGELFF. CDR3 DNA: TGTGCCAGCAGTTTTATCGACAGCGCGAACACCGGGGAGCTGTTTTTT.

This clonotype was seen at least ten times. V gene TRBV7-9 combines with J gene TRBJ2-1, with 8 bases lining up with TRBD2. Germline values: CDR1 SEHNR, CDR2 FQNEAQ (reference sequence). The V segment lost 1 base and the J segment 5 bases; nucleotides outside the gene matches: 10. The CDR3 totals 17 residues. In nucleotides, the CDR3 is TGTGCCAGCAGCTTAGTAGCGGGACTACCTAATAACAATGAGCAGTTCTTC. It is translated as CASSLVAGLPNNNEQFF.

This clonotype was counted between two and nine times. This sequence joins TRBV29-1 and TRBJ2-5; weak D call: TRBD1 (5 bases). This CDR3 region has 14 residues. CDR1 is SQVTM, CDR2 ANQGSEA, per germline. Between the trimmed V and J ends, which lost 0 bases and 4 bases, there was a span of 12 bases. The CDR3 DNA is TGCAGCGTTGAAGATCAGGGCAGAATAGAGACCCAGTACTTC. Translated: CSVEDQGRIETQYF.

In its sample, this clonotype was seen many times. The CDR3 reads CASSLARRAPSSYNEQFF. CDR3 DNA: TGCGCCAGCAGCTTGGCCAGGCGGGCCCCCTCAAGCTACAATGAGCAGTTCTTC. This sequence joins TRBV5-1 and TRBJ2-1, with a possible D match to TRBD2 (5 bases). From germline, CDR1 is SGHRS and CDR2 YFSETQ. Trimming removed 0 bases from V and 3 bases from J, with 19 bases in between. The CDR3 is 18 residues long.

This clonotype has a handful of counts. This chain joins TRBV9 and TRBJ2-7; a weak D match, TRBD2 (6 bases). This CDR3 has 14 residues. CDR1 and CDR2 from the germline V gene are SGDLS and YYNGEE. Trimming removed 3 bases from V and 0 bases from J, with 10 bases in between. CDR3 nucleotides: TGTGCCAGCAGCGAGGGACTTCCCTCCTACGAGCAGTACTTC. Protein: CASSEGLPSYEQYF.

This clonotype was counted between two and nine times. V gene TRBV9 combines with J gene TRBJ2-1; D is unclear. Trimming left V 0 bases short and J 8 bases short, with 9 bases between. CDR3 length: 13 residues. Looked up from germline, CDR1 is SGDLS and CDR2 is YYNGEE. The CDR3 loop is CASSVASWHEQFF. The CDR3 DNA follows: TGTGCCAGCAGCGTAGCGAGTTGGCATGAGCAGTTCTTC.

The V call is TRBV4-1, the J call TRBJ1-5, with D uncertain. Germline V CDR1 and CDR2: MGHRA, YSYEKL. Trimming took 0 bases from V and 0 from J, leaving 6 bases between them. The CDR3 length is 15 residues. The CDR3 sequence: CASSQDVISNQPQHF. In DNA, the CDR3 is TGCGCCAGCAGCCAAGATGTGATTAGCAATCAGCCCCAGCATTTT.

CDR3 bases: TGTGCCTGGACCTCCTCCCGGGGCGGGGGGTACTTGCACAATGAGCAGTTCTTC. Its protein product is CAWTSSRGGGYLHNEQFF. The chain employs TRBV30 and TRBJ2-1, with 8 bases identical to TRBD2. This CDR3 contains 18 residues. With 4 bases clipped from V and 5 bases from J, the junction kept 19 bases outside the gene matches. Per germline, CDR1 GTSNPN and CDR2 SVGIG (reference sequence).

This clonotype was observed a handful of times. This rearrangement joins TRBV15 to TRBJ2-1; 16 nucleotides agree with TRBD2. CDR3 length equals 20 residues. The J segment lost 4 bases and the V segment lost 3 bases, leaving 12 bases of the junction unmatched. In germline, CDR1 is LNHNV, CDR2 YYDKDF (reference sequence). The DNA for the CDR3 is TGTGCCACCAGCAGGCGGTTGGGACTAGCGGGAGGGCCTTTATACAATGAGCAGTTCTTC. Encoded protein: CATSRRLGLAGGPLYNEQFF.

This chain connects TRBV4-3 to TRBJ2-1, with D maybe TRBD1 (5 bases). This CDR3 comprises 18 residues. The ends were cut back, 0 bases at V and 0 bases at J, with 15 bases in the middle. CDR1 and CDR2 (germline): LGHNA, YSLEER. Here the CDR3 DNA reads TGCGCCAGCAGCCAAGATAGGGGATATCCAAGCTCCTACAATGAGCAGTTCTTC. Translating it yields CASSQDRGYPSSYNEQFF.

The chain joins TRBV24-1 to TRBJ1-5; perhaps TRBD1 as D (6 bases). CDR3 length: 17 residues. V was cut by 4 bases and J by 6 bases, with 21 bases left in between. Germline loops: CDR1 KGHDR, CDR2 SFDVKD. CDR3 DNA sequence: TGTGCCACCAGTGAGGGGGGCGCGGAGTCCATGGTTCAGCCCCAGCATTTT. Translating gives CATSEGGAESMVQPQHF.

This clonotype was seen a few times. The chain combines TRBV5-6 with TRBJ2-7, with D perhaps matching TRBD1 or TRBD2 (5 bases each). The germline gives CDR1 SGHDT, CDR2 YYEEEE. The CDR3 consists of 16 residues. Between the trimmed V and J ends, which lost 2 bases and 2 bases, there was a span of 17 bases. CDR3 DNA sequence: TGTGCCAGCAGCTTCCCCCCCGGGGACGTAGCCTACGAGCAGTACTTC. This translates into CASSFPPGDVAYEQYF.